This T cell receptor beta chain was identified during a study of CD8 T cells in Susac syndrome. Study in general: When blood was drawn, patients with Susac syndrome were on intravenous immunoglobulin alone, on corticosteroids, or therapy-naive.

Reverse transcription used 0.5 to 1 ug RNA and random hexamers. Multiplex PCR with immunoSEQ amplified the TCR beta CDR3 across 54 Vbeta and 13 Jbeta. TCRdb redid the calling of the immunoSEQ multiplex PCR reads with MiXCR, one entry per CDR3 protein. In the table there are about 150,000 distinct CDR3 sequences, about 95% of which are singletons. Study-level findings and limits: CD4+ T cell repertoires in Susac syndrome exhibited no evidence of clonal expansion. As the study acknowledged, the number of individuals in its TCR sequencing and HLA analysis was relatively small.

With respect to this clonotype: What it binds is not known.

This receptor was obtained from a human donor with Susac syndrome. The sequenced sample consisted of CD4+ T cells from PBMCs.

The CDR3 region has the DNA TGTGCCAGCAGTTCCACCGGACAGGGAGCTAACTATGGCTACACCTTC. This sequence encodes CASSSTGQGANYGYTF. The V and J genes are TRBV12-3 or TRBV12-4 and TRBJ1-2, with TRBD1 matching 8 bases. This CDR3 has 16 amino acids. V gave up 4 bases and J gave up 0 bases; unmatched junction bases: 7.